One sample yielded the 15 T cell receptor beta chains listed below, sequenced in a study of blood T cell repertoires in COVID-19. TCRdb's copy holds only in-frame clones and misses some; the assay was immunoSEQ multiplex PCR. The table includes just over 300,000 clones, roughly 89% detected once. Sequencing was performed on peripheral blood. The receptors stem from a woman in her twenties or thirties with COVID-19, enrolled during active disease.

This clone was observed once. V and J are TRBV7-9 and TRBJ1-3, with a possible D match to TRBD1 (6 bases). The V end lost 4 bases, the J end lost 7 bases, and 29 bases lay between the germline ends. The CDR3 length is 19 residues. Looked up from germline, CDR1 is SEHNR and CDR2 is FQNEAQ (reference sequence). CDR3 protein: CASSWSWGIASGGHNTIYF. CDR3 coding DNA: TGTGCCAGCAGCTGGTCGTGGGGAATTGCGTCGGGGGGCCACAACACCATATATTTT.

The V call is TRBV6-5, the J call TRBJ2-5; 13 positions agree with TRBD2. The length of the CDR3 is 13 residues. Trimming cost V 6 bases and J 5 bases; bases outside gene matches: 0. The V gene's germline CDR1 is MNHEY and CDR2 SVGAGI. In nucleotides, the CDR3 is TGTGCCAGCAGGACTAGCGGGGGGGAGACCCAGTACTTC. Its translation is CASRTSGGETQYF.

CDR3 protein: CASSESRTGELFF. DNA of the CDR3: TGCGCCAGCAGTGAGTCGAGAACCGGGGAGCTGTTTTTT. The chain combines TRBV10-1 with TRBJ2-2, with D hard to call. CDR1 and CDR2 from the germline V gene are WNHNN and SYGVQD (reference sequence). CDR3 length: 13 amino acids. Trimming shortened V by 0 bases and J by 5 bases, and 4 bases separated the two germline ends.

The rearrangement links TRBV10-3 to TRBJ2-7; D gene uncertain. This CDR3 has 14 amino acids. The germline V and J ends were trimmed by 0 bases and 4 bases, with 10 bases remaining between them. Germline CDR1 reads ENHRY; CDR2 reads SYGVKD. CDR3 residues: CAISESNSIYEQYF. In nucleotides, the CDR3 is TGTGCCATCAGTGAGTCGAATAGTATATACGAGCAGTACTTC.

The rearrangement links TRBV3-1 (or the pseudogene TRBV3-2) to TRBJ1-4, with 9 bases identical to TRBD1. The CDR3 has 18 amino acids. CDR1 and CDR2 (germline): LGHDT, YNNKEL (reference sequence). Germline trimming cut 2 bases from V and 10 bases from J; bases unmatched to any gene: 17. In DNA, the CDR3 is TGTGCCAGCAGCCAATCGGGGACAGGGATGGCCAACGAGGGAAAACTGTTTTTT. It codes for CASSQSGTGMANEGKLFF.

The CDR3 here is CASSTDRDSGNTIYF. As DNA, the CDR3 is TGTGCCAGCAGTACGGACAGGGACTCTGGAAACACCATATATTTT. The rearrangement links TRBV3-1 (or the pseudogene TRBV3-2) to TRBJ1-3; TRBD1 matches 8 bases. The CDR3 loop spans 15 amino acids. Germline loops: CDR1 LGHDT, CDR2 YNNKEL (reference sequence). V shed 6 bases and J 0 bases; nucleotides not matched to a gene: 4.

This clone was counted only a few times. The chain carries TRBV2 and TRBJ2-1; D is ambiguous. The ends were cut back, 3 bases at V and 0 bases at J, with 9 bases in the middle. The CDR3 contains 15 residues. Germline values: CDR1 SNHLY, CDR2 FYNNEI. DNA of the CDR3: TGTGCCAGCAGTGAGGTGGAGAGCTCCTACAATGAGCAGTTCTTC. Translation gives CASSEVESSYNEQFF.

This rearrangement joins TRBV19 to TRBJ2-1; D call uncertain. Between the trimmed V and J ends, which lost 0 bases and 4 bases, there was a span of 13 bases. The V gene's germline CDR1 is LNHDA and CDR2 SQIVND (reference sequence). The CDR3 sequence is 16 residues long. This CDR3 reads CASSIDPPTRYNEQFF. CDR3 bases: TGTGCCAGTAGTATAGATCCTCCGACGCGGTACAATGAGCAGTTCTTC.

This chain connects TRBV27 to TRBJ2-7, with D possibly TRBD2 on 6 matching bases. With 4 bases removed from V and 2 bases from J, the gap between germline ends came to 12 bases. Germline V gives CDR1 MNHEY, CDR2 SMNVEV (reference sequence). This CDR3 comprises 14 residues. CDR3: CASSYAGGTYEQYF. CDR3 sequence (DNA): TGTGCCAGCAGTTACGCTGGCGGGACCTACGAGCAGTACTTC.

This chain joins TRBV18 and TRBJ1-3, with a weak D call TRBD1 (6 bases). Trimming stripped 2 bases from V and 4 bases from J, with 15 bases between. The CDR3 extends over 16 amino acids. CDR1 and CDR2 (germline): KGHSH, LQKENI. CDR3 in DNA: TGTGCCAGCTCACCATATAGGCAGGGGAAAGGAAACACCATATATTTT. This gives the protein CASSPYRQGKGNTIYF.

The rearrangement joins TRBV5-4 to TRBJ2-7; D remains ambiguous. V lost 7 bases to trimming and J lost 2 bases, with 13 bases between them. Per germline, CDR1 SGHNT and CDR2 YYREEE (reference sequence). This CDR3 spans 13 amino acids. In DNA form, the CDR3 reads TGTGCCAGCTCACCCGGGTCCCCCTACGAGCAGTACTTC. Translation gives CASSPGSPYEQYF.

This clone was counted once. V usage is TRBV7-9 and J usage is TRBJ2-5; D possibly corresponds to TRBD1 (6 bases). Trimming removed 6 bases at V and 1 base at J, with 12 bases between. The germline V gene encodes CDR1 SEHNR and CDR2 FQNEAQ (reference sequence). CDR3 size: 14 residues. The CDR3 DNA follows: TGTGCCAGCAGTTTACAGGGCCCCCAAGAGACCCAGTACTTC. This translates into CASSLQGPQETQYF.

This clone was seen just once. V and J are TRBV2 and TRBJ1-1; D might be TRBD1 (5 bases). The V and J ends lost 4 bases and 4 bases respectively, with 10 bases between them. CDR1 is SNHLY and CDR2 is FYNNEI in the germline V gene. There are 13 residues in the CDR3. CDR3 in amino acids: CASSAGLATEAFF. CDR3 in DNA: TGTGCCAGCAGTGCAGGGTTGGCCACTGAAGCTTTCTTT.

The chain combines TRBV19 with TRBJ1-5; 9 bases match TRBD1. CDR3 size: 15 residues. The germline V gene encodes CDR1 LNHDA and CDR2 SQIVND (reference sequence). V shed 3 bases, J shed 6 bases, and the junction held 6 bases outside the gene matches. In nucleotides, the CDR3 is TGTGCCAGTAGTATTGAGACAGGGGGTTTTCAGCCCCAGCATTTT. This sequence encodes CASSIETGGFQPQHF.

V usage is TRBV30 and J usage is TRBJ2-1, with 9 bases fitting TRBD2. This CDR3 is built from 17 residues. Looked up from germline, CDR1 is GTSNPN and CDR2 is SVGIG (reference sequence). V gave up 1 base and J gave up 2 bases; unmatched junction bases: 9. The CDR3 coding sequence is TGTGCCTGGAGTGGGATAGCGGGGGAAGCCCCCTACAATGAGCAGTTCTTC. It yields the protein CAWSGIAGEAPYNEQFF.